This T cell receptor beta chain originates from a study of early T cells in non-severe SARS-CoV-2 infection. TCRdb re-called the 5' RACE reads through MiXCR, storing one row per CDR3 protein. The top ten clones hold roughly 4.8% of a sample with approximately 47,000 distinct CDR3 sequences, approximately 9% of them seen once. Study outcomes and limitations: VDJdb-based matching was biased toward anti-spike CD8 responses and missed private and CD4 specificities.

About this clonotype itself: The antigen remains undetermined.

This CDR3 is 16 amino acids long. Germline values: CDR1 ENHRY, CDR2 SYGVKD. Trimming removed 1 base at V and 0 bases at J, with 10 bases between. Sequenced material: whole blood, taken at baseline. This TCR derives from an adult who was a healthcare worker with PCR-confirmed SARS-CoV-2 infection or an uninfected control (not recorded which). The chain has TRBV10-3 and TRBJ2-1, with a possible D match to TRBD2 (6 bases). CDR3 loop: CAISEWHGSSYNEQFF. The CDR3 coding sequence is TGTGCCATCAGTGAGTGGCACGGGAGCTCCTACAATGAGCAGTTCTTC.